This record covers a single T cell receptor beta chain. This specimen belongs to a study of identical twins. Germline V CDR1 and CDR2: SGHVS, FQNEAQ. V was clipped by 5 bases and J by 4 bases; unmatched bases: 11. The CDR3 sequence is 16 residues long. One entry per CDR3 protein, called by TCRdb with MiXCR from the 5' RACE reads. The repertoire has fewer than 800,000 distinct CDR3 sequences, roughly 7.1% of them found once; the top ten carry 1.6%. The sample was also linked to a second study, of yellow fever vaccine responses in identical twins.

This sequence joins TRBV7-8 and TRBJ1-5, with 7 bases aligning to TRBD1. The sequence was obtained from a woman under 30 in good health. Sequences were obtained from PBMCs. The CDR3 DNA sequence: TGTGCCAGCAGCCCAACTACAGGGGACGGAAATCAGCCCCAGCATTTT. It translates to CASSPTTGDGNQPQHF.